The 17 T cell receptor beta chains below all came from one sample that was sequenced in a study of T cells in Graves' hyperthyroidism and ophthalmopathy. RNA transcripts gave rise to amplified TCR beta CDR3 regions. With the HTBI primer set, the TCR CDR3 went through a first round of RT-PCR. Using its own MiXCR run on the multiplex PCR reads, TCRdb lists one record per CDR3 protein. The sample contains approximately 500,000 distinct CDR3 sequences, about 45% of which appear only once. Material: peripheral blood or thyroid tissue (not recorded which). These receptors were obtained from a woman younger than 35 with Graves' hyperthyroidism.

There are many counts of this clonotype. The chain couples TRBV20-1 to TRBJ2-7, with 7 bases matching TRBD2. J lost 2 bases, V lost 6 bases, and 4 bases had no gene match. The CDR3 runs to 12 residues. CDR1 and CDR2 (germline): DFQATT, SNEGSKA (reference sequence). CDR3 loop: CSATRGAYEQYF. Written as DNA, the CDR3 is TGCAGTGCCACCCGGGGGGCCTACGAGCAGTACTTC.

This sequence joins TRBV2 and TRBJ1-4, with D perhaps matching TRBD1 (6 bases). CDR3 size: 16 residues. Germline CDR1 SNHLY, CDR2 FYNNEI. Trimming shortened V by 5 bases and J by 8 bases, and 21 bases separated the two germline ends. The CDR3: CASSYSEDRKGEKLFF. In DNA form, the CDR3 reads TGTGCCAGCAGTTACTCGGAAGACAGGAAGGGCGAAAAACTGTTTTTT.

CDR3 loop: CAISGGDSHNEQFF. Written as DNA, the CDR3 is TGTGCCATCAGTGGAGGGGACAGCCACAATGAGCAGTTCTTC. The genes are TRBV10-3 and TRBJ2-7, with 7 nucleotides matching TRBD1. The J call may be in error: the DNA end matches TRBJ2-1 better. The CDR3 contains 14 residues. Germline CDR1 and CDR2: ENHRY and SYGVKD.

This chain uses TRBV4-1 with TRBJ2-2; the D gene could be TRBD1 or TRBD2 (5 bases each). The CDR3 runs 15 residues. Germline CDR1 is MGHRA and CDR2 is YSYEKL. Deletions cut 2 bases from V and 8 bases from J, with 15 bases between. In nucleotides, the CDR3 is TGCGCCAGCAGCCAAAGTGGGGACGGTGCGGGGGAGCTGTTTTTT. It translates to CASSQSGDGAGELFF.

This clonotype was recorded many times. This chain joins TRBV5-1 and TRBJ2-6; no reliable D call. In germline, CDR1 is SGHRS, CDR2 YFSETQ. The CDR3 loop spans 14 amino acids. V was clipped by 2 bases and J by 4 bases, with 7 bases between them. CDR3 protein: CASSFAPGANVLTF. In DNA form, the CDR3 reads TGCGCCAGCAGCTTTGCGCCCGGGGCCAACGTCCTGACTTTC.

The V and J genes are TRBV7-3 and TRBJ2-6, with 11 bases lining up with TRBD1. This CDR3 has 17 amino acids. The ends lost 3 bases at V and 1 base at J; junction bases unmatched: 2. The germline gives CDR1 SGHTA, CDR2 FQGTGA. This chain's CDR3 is CASSFGTGGSGANVLTF. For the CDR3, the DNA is TGTGCCAGCAGCTTCGGGACAGGGGGTTCTGGGGCCAACGTCCTGACTTTC.

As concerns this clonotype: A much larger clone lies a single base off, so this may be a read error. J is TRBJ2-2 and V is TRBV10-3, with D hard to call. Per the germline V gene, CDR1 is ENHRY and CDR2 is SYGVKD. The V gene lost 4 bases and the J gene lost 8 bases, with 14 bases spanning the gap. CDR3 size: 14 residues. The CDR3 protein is CAISGSAEGGELFF. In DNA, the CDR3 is TGTGCCATCAGTGGGTCGGCAGAAGGGGGGGAGCTGTTTTTT.

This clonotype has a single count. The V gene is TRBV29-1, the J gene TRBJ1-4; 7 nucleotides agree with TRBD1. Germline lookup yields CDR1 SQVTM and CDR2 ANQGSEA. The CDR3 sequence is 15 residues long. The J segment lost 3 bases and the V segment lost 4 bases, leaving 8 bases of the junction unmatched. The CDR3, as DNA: TGCAGCGTTGTAGGGAGACAGGGAGCTAATGAAAAACTGTTTTTT. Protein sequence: CSVVGRQGANEKLFF.

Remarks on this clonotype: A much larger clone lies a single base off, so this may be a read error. The CDR3 reads CASSQYPTGGPTNEKLFF. CDR3 DNA sequence: TGTGCCAGCAGCCAATATCCGACCGGGGGGCCAACTAATGAAAAACTGTTTTTT. The chain uses TRBV11-2 and TRBJ1-4; D may be TRBD1 (6 bases). Trimming shortened V by 5 bases and J by 0 bases, and 19 bases separated the two germline ends. Looked up from germline, CDR1 is SGHAT and CDR2 is FQNNGV. CDR3 length: 18 amino acids.

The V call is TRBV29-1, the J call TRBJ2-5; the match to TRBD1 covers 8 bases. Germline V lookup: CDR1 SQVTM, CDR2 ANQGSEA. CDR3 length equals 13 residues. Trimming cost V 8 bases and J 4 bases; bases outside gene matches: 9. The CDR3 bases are TGCAGCATCCTGACAGGGGCCGGAGAGACCCAGTACTTC. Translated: CSILTGAGETQYF.

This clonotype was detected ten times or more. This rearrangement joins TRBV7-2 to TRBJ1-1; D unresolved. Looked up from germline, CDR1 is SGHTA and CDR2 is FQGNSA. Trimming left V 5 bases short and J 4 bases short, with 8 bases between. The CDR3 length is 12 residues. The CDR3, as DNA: TGTGCCAGCAGCCCCTACGGCACTGAAGCTTTCTTT. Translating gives CASSPYGTEAFF.

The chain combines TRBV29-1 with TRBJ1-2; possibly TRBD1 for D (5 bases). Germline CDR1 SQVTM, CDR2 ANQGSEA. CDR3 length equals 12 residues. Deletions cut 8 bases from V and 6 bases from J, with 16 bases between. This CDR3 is CSPTAGRDGYTF. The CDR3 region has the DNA TGCAGCCCCACAGCAGGGCGGGATGGCTACACCTTC.

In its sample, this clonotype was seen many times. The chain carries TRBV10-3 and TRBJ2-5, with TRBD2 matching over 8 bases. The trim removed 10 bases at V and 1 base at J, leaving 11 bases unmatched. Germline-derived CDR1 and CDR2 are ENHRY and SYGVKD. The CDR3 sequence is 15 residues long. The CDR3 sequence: CATYPGAGGQETQYF. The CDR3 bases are TGTGCCACCTACCCAGGGGCGGGAGGCCAAGAGACCCAGTACTTC.

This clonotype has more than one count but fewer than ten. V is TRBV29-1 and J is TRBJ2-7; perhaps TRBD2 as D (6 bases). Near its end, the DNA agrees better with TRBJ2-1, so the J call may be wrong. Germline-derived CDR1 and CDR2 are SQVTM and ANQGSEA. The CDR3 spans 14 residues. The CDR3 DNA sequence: TGCAGCGTTGAATTACGGGAGAAGTACAATGAGCAGTTCTTC. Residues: CSVELREKYNEQFF.

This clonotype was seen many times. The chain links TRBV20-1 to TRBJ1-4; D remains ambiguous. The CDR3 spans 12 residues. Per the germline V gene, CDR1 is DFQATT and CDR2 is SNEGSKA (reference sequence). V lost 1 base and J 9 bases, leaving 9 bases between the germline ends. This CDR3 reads CSARAPDQKLFF. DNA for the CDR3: TGCAGTGCTAGAGCCCCAGATCAAAAACTGTTTTTT.

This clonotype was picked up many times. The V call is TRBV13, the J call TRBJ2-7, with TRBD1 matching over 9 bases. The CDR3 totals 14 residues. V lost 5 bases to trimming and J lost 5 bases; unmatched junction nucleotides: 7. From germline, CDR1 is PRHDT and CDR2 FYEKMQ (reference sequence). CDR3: CASSGRTGGNEQYF. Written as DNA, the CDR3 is TGTGCCAGCAGCGGGCGAACAGGGGGCAACGAGCAGTACTTC.

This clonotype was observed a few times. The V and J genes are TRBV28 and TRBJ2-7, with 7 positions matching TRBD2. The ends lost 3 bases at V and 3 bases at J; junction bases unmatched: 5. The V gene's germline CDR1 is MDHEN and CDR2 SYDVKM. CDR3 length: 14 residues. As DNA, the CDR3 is TGTGCCAGCAGTTTCCAGCGGGATTTCTACGAGCAGTACTTC. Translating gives CASSFQRDFYEQYF.